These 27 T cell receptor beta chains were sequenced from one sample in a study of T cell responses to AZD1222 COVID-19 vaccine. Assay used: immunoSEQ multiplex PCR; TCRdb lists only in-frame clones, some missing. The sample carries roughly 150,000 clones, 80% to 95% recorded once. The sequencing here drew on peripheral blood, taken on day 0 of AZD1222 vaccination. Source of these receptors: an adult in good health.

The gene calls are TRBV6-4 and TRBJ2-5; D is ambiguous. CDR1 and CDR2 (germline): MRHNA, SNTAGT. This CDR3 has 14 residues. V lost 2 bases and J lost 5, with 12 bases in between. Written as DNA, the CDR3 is TGTGCCAGCAGTGACGGCTCGGCTCCCGAGACCCAGTACTTC. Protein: CASSDGSAPETQYF.

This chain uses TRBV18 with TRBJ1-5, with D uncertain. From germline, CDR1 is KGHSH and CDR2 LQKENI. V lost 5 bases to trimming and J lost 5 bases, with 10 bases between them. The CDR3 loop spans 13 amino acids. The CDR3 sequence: CASSDVDDQPQHF. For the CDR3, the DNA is TGTGCCAGCTCAGATGTTGACGATCAGCCCCAGCATTTT.

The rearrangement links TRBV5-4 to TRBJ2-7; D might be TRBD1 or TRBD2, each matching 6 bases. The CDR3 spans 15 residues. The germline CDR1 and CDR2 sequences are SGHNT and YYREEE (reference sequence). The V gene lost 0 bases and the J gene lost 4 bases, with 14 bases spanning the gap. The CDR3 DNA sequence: TGTGCCAGCAGCTTGGTCCTACAGGGAGGATACGAGCAGTACTTC. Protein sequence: CASSLVLQGGYEQYF.

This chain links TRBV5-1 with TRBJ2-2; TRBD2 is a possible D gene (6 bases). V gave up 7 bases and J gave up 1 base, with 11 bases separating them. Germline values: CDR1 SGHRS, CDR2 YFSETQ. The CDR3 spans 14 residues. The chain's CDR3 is CASGQAGNTGELFF. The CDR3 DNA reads TGCGCCAGCGGGCAAGCGGGGAACACCGGGGAGCTGTTTTTT.

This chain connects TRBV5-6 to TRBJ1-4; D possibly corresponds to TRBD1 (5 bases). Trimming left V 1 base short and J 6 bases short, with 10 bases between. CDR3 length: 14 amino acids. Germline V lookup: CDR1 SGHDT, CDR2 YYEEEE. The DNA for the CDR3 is TGTGCCAGCAGCTTGTGGGGGGTGGATGAAAAACTGTTTTTT. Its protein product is CASSLWGVDEKLFF.

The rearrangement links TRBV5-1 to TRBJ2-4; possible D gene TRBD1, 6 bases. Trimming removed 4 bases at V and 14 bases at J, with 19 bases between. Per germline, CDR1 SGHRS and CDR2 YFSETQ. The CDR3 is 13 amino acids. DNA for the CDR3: TGCGCCAGCAGCGGGGAACAGGGCCAACCAAAGTACTTC. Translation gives CASSGEQGQPKYF.

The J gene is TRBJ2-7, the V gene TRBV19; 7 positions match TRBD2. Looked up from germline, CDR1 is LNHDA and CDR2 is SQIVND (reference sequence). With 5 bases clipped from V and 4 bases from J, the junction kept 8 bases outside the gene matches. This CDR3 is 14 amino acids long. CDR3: CASSGDGGLYEQYF. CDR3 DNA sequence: TGTGCCAGTAGTGGAGACGGGGGGTTATACGAGCAGTACTTC.

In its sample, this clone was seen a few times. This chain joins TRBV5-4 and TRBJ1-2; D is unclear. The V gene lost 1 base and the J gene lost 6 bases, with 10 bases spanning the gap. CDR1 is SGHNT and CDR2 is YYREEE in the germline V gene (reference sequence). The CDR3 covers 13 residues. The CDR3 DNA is TGTGCCAGCAGCTTGCGGGTGTCAGATGGCTACACCTTC. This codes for CASSLRVSDGYTF.

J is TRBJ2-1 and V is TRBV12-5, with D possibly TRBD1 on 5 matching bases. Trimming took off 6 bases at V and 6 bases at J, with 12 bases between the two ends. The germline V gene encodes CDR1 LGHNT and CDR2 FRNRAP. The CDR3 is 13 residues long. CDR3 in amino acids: CASGSGRANEQFF. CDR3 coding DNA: TGTGCTAGTGGGTCGGGCAGGGCCAATGAGCAGTTCTTC. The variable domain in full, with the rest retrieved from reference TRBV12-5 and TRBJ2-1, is DARVTQTPRHKVTEMGQEVTMRCQPILGHNTVFWYRQTMMQGLELLAYFRNRAPLDDSGMPKDRFSAEMPDATLATLKIQPSEPRDSAVYFCASGSGRANEQFFGPGTRLTVL.

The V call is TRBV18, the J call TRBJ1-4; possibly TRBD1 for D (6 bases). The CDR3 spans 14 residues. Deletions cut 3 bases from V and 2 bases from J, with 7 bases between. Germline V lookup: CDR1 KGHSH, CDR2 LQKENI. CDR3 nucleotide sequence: TGTGCCAGCTCACCCGGACAGACTAATGAAAAACTGTTTTTT. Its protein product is CASSPGQTNEKLFF.

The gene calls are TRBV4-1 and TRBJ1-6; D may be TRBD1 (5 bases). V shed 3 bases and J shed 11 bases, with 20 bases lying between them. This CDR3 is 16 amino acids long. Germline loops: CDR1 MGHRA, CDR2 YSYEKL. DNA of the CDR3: TGCGCCAGCAGCCACCTAGCCAGGGAGGGTTTGGCACCCCTCCACTTT. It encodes CASSHLAREGLAPLHF.

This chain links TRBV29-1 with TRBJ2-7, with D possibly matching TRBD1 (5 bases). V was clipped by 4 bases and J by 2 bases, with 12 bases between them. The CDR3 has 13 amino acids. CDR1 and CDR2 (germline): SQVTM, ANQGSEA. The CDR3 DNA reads TGCAGCGTTGTGACAGAGGATCCCTACGAGCAGTACTTC. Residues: CSVVTEDPYEQYF.

The CDR3 region is CASRLTRGQGEAFF. The CDR3 DNA sequence: TGTGCCAGCAGACTTACCCGTGGGCAGGGTGAAGCTTTCTTT. V usage is TRBV6-5 and J usage is TRBJ1-1, with a weak D call TRBD1 (5 bases). This CDR3 spans 14 amino acids. Germline-derived CDR1 and CDR2 are MNHEY and SVGAGI. Trimming took off 6 bases at V and 7 bases at J, with 18 bases between the two ends.

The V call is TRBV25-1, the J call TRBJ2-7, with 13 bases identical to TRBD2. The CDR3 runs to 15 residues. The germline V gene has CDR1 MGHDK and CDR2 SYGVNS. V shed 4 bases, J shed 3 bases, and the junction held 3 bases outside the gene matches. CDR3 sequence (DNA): TGTGCCAGCAGTGGGACTAGCGGGAGCGGCTACGAGCAGTACTTC. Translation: CASSGTSGSGYEQYF.

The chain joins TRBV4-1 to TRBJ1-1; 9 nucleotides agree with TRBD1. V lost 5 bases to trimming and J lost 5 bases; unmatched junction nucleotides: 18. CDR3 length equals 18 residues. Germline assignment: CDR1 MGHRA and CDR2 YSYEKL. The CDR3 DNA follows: TGCGCCAGCAGCGTACAGGGGGCGCGAATTATCTTAGGTACTGAAGCTTTCTTT. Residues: CASSVQGARIILGTEAFF.

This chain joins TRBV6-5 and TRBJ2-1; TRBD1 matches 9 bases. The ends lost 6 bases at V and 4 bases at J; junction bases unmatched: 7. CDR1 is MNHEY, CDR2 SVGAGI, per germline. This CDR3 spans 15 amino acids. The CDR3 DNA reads TGTGCCAGCAGGGAGGACAGGGGCGAATACAATGAGCAGTTCTTC. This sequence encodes CASREDRGEYNEQFF.

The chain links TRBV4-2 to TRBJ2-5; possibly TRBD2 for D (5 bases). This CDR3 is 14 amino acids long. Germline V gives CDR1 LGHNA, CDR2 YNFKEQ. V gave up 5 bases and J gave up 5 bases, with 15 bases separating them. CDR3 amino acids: CASSAVGGTETQYF. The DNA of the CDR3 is TGTGCCAGCAGCGCGGTTGGAGGAACGGAGACCCAGTACTTC.

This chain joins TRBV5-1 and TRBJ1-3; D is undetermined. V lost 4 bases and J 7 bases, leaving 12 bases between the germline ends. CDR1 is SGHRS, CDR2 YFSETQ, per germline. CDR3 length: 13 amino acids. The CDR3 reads CASSPTMGNTIYF. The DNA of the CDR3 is TGCGCCAGCAGCCCAACAATGGGGAACACCATATATTTT.

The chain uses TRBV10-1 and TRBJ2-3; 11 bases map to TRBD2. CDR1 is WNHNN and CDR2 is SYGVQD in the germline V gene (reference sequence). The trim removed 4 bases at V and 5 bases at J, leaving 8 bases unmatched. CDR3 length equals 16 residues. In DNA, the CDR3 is TGCGCCAGCAGTGTCCAACTAGCGGGAGATGGAGATACGCAGTATTTT. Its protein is CASSVQLAGDGDTQYF.

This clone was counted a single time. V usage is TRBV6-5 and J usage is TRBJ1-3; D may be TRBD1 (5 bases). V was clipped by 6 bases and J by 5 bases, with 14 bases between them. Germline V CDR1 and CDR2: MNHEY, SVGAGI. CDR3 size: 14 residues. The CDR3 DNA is TGTGCCAGCAGCGCCGGGGGTCAACGAAACACCATATATTTT. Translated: CASSAGGQRNTIYF.

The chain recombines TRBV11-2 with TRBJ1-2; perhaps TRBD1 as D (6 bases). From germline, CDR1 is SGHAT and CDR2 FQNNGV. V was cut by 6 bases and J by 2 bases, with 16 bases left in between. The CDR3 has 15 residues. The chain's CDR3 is CASRRPGRGNYGYTF. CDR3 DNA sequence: TGTGCCAGCAGGAGACCGGGCAGGGGAAACTATGGCTACACCTTC.

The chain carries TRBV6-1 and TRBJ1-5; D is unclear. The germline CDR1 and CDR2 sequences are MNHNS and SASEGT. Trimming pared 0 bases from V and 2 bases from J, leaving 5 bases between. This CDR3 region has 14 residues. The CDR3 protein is CASSEATRNQPQHF. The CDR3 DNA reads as TGTGCCAGCAGTGAAGCGACCCGCAATCAGCCCCAGCATTTT.

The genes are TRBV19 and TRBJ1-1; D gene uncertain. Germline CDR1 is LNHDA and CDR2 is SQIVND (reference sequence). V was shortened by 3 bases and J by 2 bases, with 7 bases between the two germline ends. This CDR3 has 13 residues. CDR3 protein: CASSIYGNTEAFF. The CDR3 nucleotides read TGTGCCAGTAGTATCTACGGTAACACTGAAGCTTTCTTT.

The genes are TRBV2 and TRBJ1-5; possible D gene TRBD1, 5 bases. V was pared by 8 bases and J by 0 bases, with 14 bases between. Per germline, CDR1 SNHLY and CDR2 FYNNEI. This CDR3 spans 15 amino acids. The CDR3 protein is CASRWDGHSNQPQHF. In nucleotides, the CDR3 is TGTGCCAGCCGGTGGGACGGTCATAGCAATCAGCCCCAGCATTTT.

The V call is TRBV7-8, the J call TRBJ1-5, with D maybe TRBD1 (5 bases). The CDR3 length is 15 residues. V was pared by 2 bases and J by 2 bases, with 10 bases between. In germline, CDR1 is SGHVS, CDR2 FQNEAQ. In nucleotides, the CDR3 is TGTGCCAGCAGCTTAATCGGGGACGGCAATCAGCCCCAGCATTTT. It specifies CASSLIGDGNQPQHF. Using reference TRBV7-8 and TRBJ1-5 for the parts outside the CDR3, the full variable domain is GAGVSQSPRYKVAKRGQDVALRCDPISGHVSLFWYQQALGQGPEFLTYFQNEAQLDKSGLPSDRFFAERPEGSVSTLKIQRTQQEDSAVYLCASSLIGDGNQPQHFGDGTRLSIL.

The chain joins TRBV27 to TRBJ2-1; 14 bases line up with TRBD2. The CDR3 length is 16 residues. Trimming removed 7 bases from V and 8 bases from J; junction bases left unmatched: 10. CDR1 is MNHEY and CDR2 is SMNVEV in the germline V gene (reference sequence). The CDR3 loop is CASIQTSGGAGDEQFF. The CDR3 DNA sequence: TGTGCCAGCATTCAGACTAGCGGGGGGGCCGGGGATGAGCAGTTCTTC.

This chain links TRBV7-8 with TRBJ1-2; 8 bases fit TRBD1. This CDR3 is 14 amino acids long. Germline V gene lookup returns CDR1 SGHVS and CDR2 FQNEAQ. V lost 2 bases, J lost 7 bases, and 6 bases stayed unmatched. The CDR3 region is CASSLRQGATGYTF. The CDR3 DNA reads TGTGCCAGCAGCTTAAGGCAGGGGGCGACTGGCTACACCTTC. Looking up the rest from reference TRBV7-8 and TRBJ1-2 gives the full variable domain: GAGVSQSPRYKVAKRGQDVALRCDPISGHVSLFWYQQALGQGPEFLTYFQNEAQLDKSGLPSDRFFAERPEGSVSTLKIQRTQQEDSAVYLCASSLRQGATGYTFGSGTRLTVV.